This paragraph covers one TCR beta chain sequence. Antigen unknown. This specimen comes from a study of CD8 T cells in ankylosing spondylitis. Study-level findings and limits: Reportedly, significant enrichment of disease-linked clones occurred in matched ankylosing spondylitis synovial fluid. What seemed typical of ankylosing spondylitis blood was a TCR beta motif built from roughly eight highly homologous variants. Those disease-linked clones were CD8+; they were also relatively rare in peripheral blood.

The V end was cut by 2 bases, the J end by 4 bases, with 15 bases between. The CDR3 is made up of 15 amino acids. Per the germline V gene, CDR1 is SGHRS and CDR2 is YFSETQ. Researchers built TCR beta libraries using quantitative 5'-RACE with molecular barcodes. MiXCR, run by TCRdb on the 5' RACE reads, gives a single entry per CDR3 protein. The sample consists of more than 100,000 distinct CDR3 sequences, 17% of them appearing once. The receptor was isolated from a male donor with ankylosing spondylitis. Sequenced input: blood, either unsorted or a sorted T cell fraction (not recorded which). The genes are TRBV5-1 and TRBJ2-5; D uncertain. CDR3 DNA: TGCGCCAGCAGCTTATCCCGGGTCCCCGCAGAGACCCAGTACTTC. It yields the protein CASSLSRVPAETQYF.